This T cell receptor (beta chain) was recovered during a study of PD-1 blockade in classical Hodgkin lymphoma. Time point indicated: newly diagnosed, previously untreated cHL patient sample. The study isolated CD8+ T cells from thawed PBMCs by magnetic negative selection. Comparator PBMCs were from newly diagnosed, untreated classical Hodgkin lymphoma. This table comes from immunoSEQ multiplex PCR, and its TCRdb copy is limited to in-frame clones, with some not included. The data show roughly 5,400 clones, 85% to 90% seen once. Trimming stripped 5 bases from V and 3 bases from J, with 14 bases between. The V gene's germline CDR1 is SEHNR and CDR2 FQNEAQ (reference sequence). This CDR3 contains 15 residues. With regard to this clone: Its antigen is currently unknown.

Findings of the study overall: Possibly reflecting disease activity or prior therapy, repertoire differences have causes that remain undefined. Healthy donors reportedly exceeded newly diagnosed patients in baseline TCR diversity.

This sequence originates from a human donor with classical Hodgkin lymphoma. This chain joins TRBV7-9 and TRBJ1-5; no firm D call. The specimen was CD8+ T cells from blood. The CDR3 DNA reads TGTGCCAGCAGCAAGGACTCCATGTCCAATCAGCCCCAGCATTTT. Its translation is CASSKDSMSNQPQHF.